Sequencing of this TCR beta chain was carried out in a study of blood T cell repertoires in COVID-19 (dated by TCRdb to about 2020). Context from the whole study: The collaborator samples originated in the United States, Italy and Spain and spanned the acute and convalescent phases of COVID-19. The sample metadata nearly always contained a de-identified subject ID, COVID-19 status, age in years and sex. Samples were obtained from the ongoing ImmuneRACE study (first 160 participants) and from approximately 1,200 subjects provided by 6 global collaborators. The material from the prospective study consisted of cDNA or gDNA derived from T cells, B-cell-depleted T cells, or PBMCs. The repertoires were released in a freely available public database intended as a resource for research on the immune response to SARS-CoV-2. Where HLA class I and class II types were available, the types were taken from metadata supplied by the sample provider, not from assay-based typing. Deeply sampled blood TCRbeta repertoires from subjects exposed to, actively infected with, or recovered from COVID-19 were included in the dataset. What the research found in general, with its limitations: Clinical and demographic metadata were provided uncurated, with the amount varying by source and participant.

The germline V gene yields KGHSH for CDR1 and LQKENI for CDR2. V ends up 6 bases short and J 0 bases short, with an unmatched junction base count of 10. The CDR3 runs 17 residues from the cysteine to the phenylalanine. Just CDR3 DNA is preserved here, 51 bases in frame from base 1. A word on this clone: Its recognized antigen is unknown. Per-base qualities were not stored, and no clone one base away is much larger.

TCRbeta CDR3 regions were amplified from genomic DNA using the immunoSEQ Assay, a bias-controlled multiplex PCR. On the authors' methods: The number of nucleated cells in each sample was estimated from the amplification of reference gene primers within the assay. To quantify the absolute abundance of each unique TCRbeta CDR3 rearrangement, sequence reads were collapsed and filtered. Productive Simpson clonality was computed per sample as the square root of Simpson's diversity index over productive rearrangements. In TCRdb, the immuneACCESS table is reduced to in-frame sequences with V and J assigned. These tables do not hold every clone; where another copy was compared, an unresolved V gene accounts for under half, and the others remain unexplained. The V and J calls and clone size are taken from that table; D and trimming were inferred from the DNA. The sample data list around 280,000 clones, and around 90% of these were observed just once. Jointly, the top ten make up about 1.8% of the sample.

Participants in the prospective study were enrolled through a virtual design, were aged roughly 18 to 100 years, and lived in 24 United States geographic areas. To assign participants to cohorts, the prospective study relied on clinical history that participants themselves reported in a screening survey and a study questionnaire. In the prospective study, whole blood, serum and a nasopharyngeal or oropharyngeal swab were collected from each participant by mobile phlebotomists. Over a 2-month period, participants in the prospective study had the option of providing additional blood draws and questionnaires. Prospective study blood samples were shipped either frozen or at room temperature before DNA extraction.

The receptor comes from a woman aged 18-29 years with acute COVID-19. Sequenced material: PBMCs or T cells enriched from blood (not recorded which). The chain was built from TRBV18 and TRBJ1-1, and 10 junctional nucleotides match TRBD1. The CDR3 region has the sequence CASSPTDRGAVNTEAFF. The DNA reads as follows: TGTGCCAGCTCTCCTACGGACAGGGGGGCCGTGAACACTGAAGCTTTCTTT.